The T cell receptor beta chain described here comes from a study of shared clonotypes between healthy human individuals. Study results and limitations: Naive subsets tended to show greater estimated richness than memory subsets.

With V trimmed by 8 bases and J by 5 bases, 5 bases remained unmatched. CDR3 length: 13 amino acids. Germline CDR1 MNHEY, CDR2 SVGAGI. Worth noting for this clone: Its antigen is currently unknown.

TCRdb keeps only in-frame clones here, not all; method: immunoSEQ multiplex PCR. Here the sample spans about 2 million clones, around 96% being singletons. Selected positively for CCR7 and CD45RO-negative, naive CD8 cells excluded terminally differentiated effector memory CD45RA+ cells. This receptor was identified in a man between 18 and 29 years old in good health. The V call is TRBV6-5, the J call TRBJ2-2; TRBD1 aligns across 7 bases. Sequenced: naive CD8+ T cells sorted from blood. The DNA for the CDR3 is TGTGCCAGCCGGGACAGATTTACCGGGGAGCTGTTTTTT. It specifies CASRDRFTGELFF.